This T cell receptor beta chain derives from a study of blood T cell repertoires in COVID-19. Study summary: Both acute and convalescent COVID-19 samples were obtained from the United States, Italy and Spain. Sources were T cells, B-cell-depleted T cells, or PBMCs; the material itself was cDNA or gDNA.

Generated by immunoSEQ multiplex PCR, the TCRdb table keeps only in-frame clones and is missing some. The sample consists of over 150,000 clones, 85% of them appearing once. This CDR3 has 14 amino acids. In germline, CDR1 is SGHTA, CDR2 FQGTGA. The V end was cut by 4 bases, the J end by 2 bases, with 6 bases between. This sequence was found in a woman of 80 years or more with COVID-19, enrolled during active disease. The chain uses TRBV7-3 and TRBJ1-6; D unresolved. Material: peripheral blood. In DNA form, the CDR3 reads TGTGCCAGCAGCTCCGGGACCTATAATTCACCCCTCCACTTT. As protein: CASSSGTYNSPLHF. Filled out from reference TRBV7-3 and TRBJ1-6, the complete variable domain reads GAGVSQTPSNKVTEKGKYVELRCDPISGHTALYWYRQSLGQGPEFLIYFQGTGAADDSGLPNDRFFAVRPEGSVSTLKIQRTERGDSAVYLCASSSGTYNSPLHFGNGTRLTVT.